The TCR beta chain under discussion was sequenced for a study of T-cell memory formation after mild COVID-19. The overall study: There were largely donor-specific TCR clusters.

Overall study results and limits: Contracting CD8+ clones were enriched in EMRA, CD4+ mainly in CM and EM. Memory cells collected pre-infection included some clones that later responded, suggesting cross-reactive memory joined.

As regards this clonotype: Its antigen is unknown.

After 5'RACE with constant-segment primers, TCR alpha and TCR beta cDNA libraries carrying sample barcodes and UMIs were obtained. TCRdb analysed the 5' RACE reads with MiXCR anew, one entry per CDR3 protein. Among more than 110,000 distinct CDR3 sequences listed, 11% to 15% were seen once. This TCR was recovered from an adult woman who had mild COVID-19 (a few samples of this study predate the infection). Cell type and time point are not known. Sequencing was done on a sample of PBMCs or a T cell subset sorted from them (not recorded which).

The CDR3 region is CASSGRRQGMISTDTQYF. CDR3 DNA sequence: TGTGCCAGCAGCGGTCGCCGACAGGGGATGATTAGCACAGATACGCAGTATTTT. The chain joins TRBV7-9 to TRBJ2-3; 8 bases fit TRBD1. V shed 5 bases and J 0 bases; nucleotides not matched to a gene: 13. This CDR3 is 18 amino acids long. CDR1 and CDR2 (germline): SEHNR, FQNEAQ (reference sequence).